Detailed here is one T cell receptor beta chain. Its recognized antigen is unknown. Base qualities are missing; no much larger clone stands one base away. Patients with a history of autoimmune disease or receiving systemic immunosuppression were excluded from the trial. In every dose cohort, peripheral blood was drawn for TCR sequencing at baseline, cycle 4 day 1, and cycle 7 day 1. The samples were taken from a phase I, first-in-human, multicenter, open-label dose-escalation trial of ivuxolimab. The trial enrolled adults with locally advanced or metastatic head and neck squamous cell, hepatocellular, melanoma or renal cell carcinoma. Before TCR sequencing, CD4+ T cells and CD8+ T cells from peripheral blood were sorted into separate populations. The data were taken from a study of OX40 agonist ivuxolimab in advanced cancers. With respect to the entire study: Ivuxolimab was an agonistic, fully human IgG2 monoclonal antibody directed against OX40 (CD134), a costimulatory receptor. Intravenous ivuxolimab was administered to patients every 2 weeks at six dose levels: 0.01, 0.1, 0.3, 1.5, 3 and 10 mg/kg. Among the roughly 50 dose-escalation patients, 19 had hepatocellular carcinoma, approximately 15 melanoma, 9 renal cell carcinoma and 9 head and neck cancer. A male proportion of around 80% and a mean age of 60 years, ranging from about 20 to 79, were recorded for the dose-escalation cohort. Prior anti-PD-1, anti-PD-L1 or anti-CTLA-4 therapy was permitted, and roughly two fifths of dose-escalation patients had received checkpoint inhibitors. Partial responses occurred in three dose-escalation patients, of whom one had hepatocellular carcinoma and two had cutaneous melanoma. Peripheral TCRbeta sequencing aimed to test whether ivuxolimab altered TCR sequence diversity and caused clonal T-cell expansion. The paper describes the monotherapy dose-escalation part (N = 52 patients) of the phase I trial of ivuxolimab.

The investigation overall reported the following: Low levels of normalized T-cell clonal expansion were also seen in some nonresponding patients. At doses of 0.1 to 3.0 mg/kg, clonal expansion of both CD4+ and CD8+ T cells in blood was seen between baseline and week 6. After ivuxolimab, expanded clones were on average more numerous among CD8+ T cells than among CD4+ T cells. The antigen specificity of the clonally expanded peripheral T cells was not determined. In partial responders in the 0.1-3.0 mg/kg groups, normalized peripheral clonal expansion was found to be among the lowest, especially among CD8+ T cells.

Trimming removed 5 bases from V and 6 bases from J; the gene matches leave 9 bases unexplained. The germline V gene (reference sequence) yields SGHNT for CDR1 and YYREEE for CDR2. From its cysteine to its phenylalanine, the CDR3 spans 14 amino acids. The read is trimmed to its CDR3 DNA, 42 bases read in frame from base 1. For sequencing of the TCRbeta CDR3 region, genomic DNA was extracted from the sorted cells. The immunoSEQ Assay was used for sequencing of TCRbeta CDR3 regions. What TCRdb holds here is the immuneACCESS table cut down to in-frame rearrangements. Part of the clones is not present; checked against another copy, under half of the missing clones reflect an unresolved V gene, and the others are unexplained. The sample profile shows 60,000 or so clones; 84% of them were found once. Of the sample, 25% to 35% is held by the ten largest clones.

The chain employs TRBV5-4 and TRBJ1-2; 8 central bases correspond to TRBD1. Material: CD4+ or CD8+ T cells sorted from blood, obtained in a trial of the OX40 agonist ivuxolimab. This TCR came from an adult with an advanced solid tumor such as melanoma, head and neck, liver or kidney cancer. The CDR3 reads CASRSPGQGDGYTF. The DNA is TGTGCCAGCAGAAGCCCCGGACAGGGCGATGGCTACACCTTC.